These 13 T cell receptor beta chains were sequenced from one sample in a study of T cells in Graves' hyperthyroidism and ophthalmopathy. Amplified regions were TCR beta CDR3 sequences from RNA transcripts. First-round RT-PCR of the TCR CDR3 relied on the HTBI primer set. TCRdb reanalysed the multiplex PCR reads using MiXCR and keeps one entry per CDR3 protein. The sample includes 400,000 to 500,000 distinct CDR3 sequences, roughly 15% of them seen just once. The specimen was blood. The receptors stem from a woman aged 18-29 years with Graves' hyperthyroidism.

Note on this clonotype: Being one base from a much bigger clone, this may be a read error. This chain links TRBV29-1 with TRBJ2-5, with a weak D call TRBD2 (6 bases). The better agreement between TRBJ2-1 and the DNA end casts doubt on the J call. From germline, CDR1 is SQVTM and CDR2 ANQGSEA. The CDR3 has 15 residues. The CDR3 sequence: CSVDEPRGFQETQFF. For the CDR3, the DNA is TGCAGCGTTGACGAACCCCGGGGGTTCCAAGAGACCCAGTTCTTC.

The V call is TRBV19, the J call TRBJ1-5, with D tentatively TRBD1 (5 bases). Germline lookup yields CDR1 LNHDA and CDR2 SQIVND (reference sequence). This CDR3 spans 16 amino acids. Trimming took 3 bases from V and 4 from J, leaving 16 bases between them. The CDR3 reads CASSIFVGRGNQPQHF. For the CDR3, the DNA is TGTGCCAGTAGTATCTTTGTGGGAAGGGGAAATCAGCCCCAGCATTTT.

This clonotype was counted many times. The chain employs TRBV5-1 and TRBJ1-1; 7 nucleotides match TRBD1. Trimming cost V 4 bases and J 3 bases; bases outside gene matches: 6. CDR1 and CDR2 from the germline V gene are SGHRS and YFSETQ. The CDR3 runs to 14 residues. DNA of the CDR3: TGCGCCAGCAGCGAGGGGGCTCGGGACACTGAAGCTTTCTTT. It specifies CASSEGARDTEAFF.

Only a few counts were recorded for this clonotype. This chain's CDR3 is CASSTQGSYNEQFF. For the CDR3, the DNA is TGTGCCAGTAGTACACAGGGGTCCTACAATGAGCAGTTCTTC. V is TRBV19 and J is TRBJ2-1; 7 nucleotides agree with TRBD1. The CDR3 is 14 residues long. Germline assignment: CDR1 LNHDA and CDR2 SQIVND (reference sequence). The trim removed 4 bases at V and 1 base at J, leaving 1 base unmatched.

This clonotype showed up just a few times. The chain has TRBV19 and TRBJ2-2, with D possibly matching TRBD2 (5 bases). The CDR3 extends over 14 amino acids. V lost 7 bases and J lost 3, with 12 bases in between. The germline V gene has CDR1 LNHDA and CDR2 SQIVND (reference sequence). The CDR3 reads CASTGRGYTGELFF. CDR3 in DNA: TGTGCCAGTACGGGGAGAGGGTACACCGGGGAGCTGTTTTTT. Full variable domain (missing parts from reference TRBV19 and TRBJ2-2): DGGITQSPKYLFRKEGQNVTLSCEQNLNHDAMYWYRQDPGQGLRLIYYSQIVNDFQKGDIAEGYSVSREKKESFPLTVTSAQKNPTAFYLCASTGRGYTGELFFGEGSRLTVL.

Many counts were recorded for this clonotype. This chain links TRBV19 with TRBJ1-5, with 10 bases fitting TRBD1. The CDR3 extends over 20 amino acids. The V gene end was trimmed by 4 bases and the J gene end by 0 bases; junction bases not matched to a gene: 15. CDR1 is LNHDA and CDR2 is SQIVND in the germline V gene (reference sequence). CDR3 nucleotide sequence: TGTGCCAGTAGTACTCCCCCCCGGGACAGGGGCATTTATAGCAATCAGCCCCAGCATTTT. Its protein is CASSTPPRDRGIYSNQPQHF.

Many counts were recorded for this clonotype. This chain joins TRBV3-1 and TRBJ2-5; TRBD1 matches 7 bases. Germline V CDR1 and CDR2: LGHDT, YNNKEL (reference sequence). The junction had 4 bases not matched to a gene; V was cut back by 4 bases and J by 2 bases. The CDR3 is 14 amino acids. The CDR3 DNA sequence: TGTGCCAGCAGCCGGGGACAGTTGCAAGAGACCCAGTACTTC. Its translation is CASSRGQLQETQYF.

This clonotype was observed many times. This chain joins TRBV12-3 or TRBV12-4 and TRBJ2-7; D not resolved. Between the trimmed V and J ends, which lost 6 bases and 4 bases, there was a span of 10 bases. CDR3 length: 12 residues. CDR3 coding DNA: TGTGCCAGCAGCTTCTCGGGTTACGAGCAGTACTTC. As protein: CASSFSGYEQYF.

This clonotype was counted at least ten times. J is TRBJ2-7 and V is TRBV28; 7 nucleotides match TRBD2. The germline V gene has CDR1 MDHEN and CDR2 SYDVKM. The CDR3 runs 15 residues. After removal of 6 bases from V and 6 bases from J, the junction contained 14 bases not matched to a gene. The CDR3 reads CASRGRRGKGAEQYF. The CDR3 coding sequence is TGTGCCAGCAGGGGGAGGCGGGGGAAGGGTGCCGAGCAGTACTTC.

J is TRBJ2-2 and V is TRBV7-9, with 9 bases matching TRBD2. V was pared by 3 bases and J by 3 bases, with 2 bases of the junction left unmatched. CDR3 length: 15 amino acids. In germline, CDR1 is SEHNR, CDR2 FQNEAQ (reference sequence). The CDR3 nucleotides are TGTGCCAGCAGCTTCCTAGCGGGATACACCGGGGAGCTGTTTTTT. Translated, it gives CASSFLAGYTGELFF.

This clonotype was observed a handful of times. V is TRBV2 and J is TRBJ1-1; tentative D call: TRBD1 (6 bases). Per the germline V gene, CDR1 is SNHLY and CDR2 is FYNNEI. The length of the CDR3 is 15 residues. Trimming pared 7 bases from V and 6 bases from J, leaving 21 bases between. The CDR3 DNA is TGTGCCAGCAACGAACAGGGACAAAGTACTGCTGAAGCTTTCTTT. Translation: CASNEQGQSTAEAFF.

This clonotype was seen a few times. V is TRBV7-2 and J is TRBJ2-7; 10 bases are shared with TRBD2. After removal of 2 bases from V and 4 bases from J, the junction contained 8 bases not matched to a gene. Germline lookup yields CDR1 SGHTA and CDR2 FQGNSA. This CDR3 is 16 amino acids long. The CDR3, as DNA: TGTGCCAGCAGCTTACCTAGCGGGAGTGTGGGTTACGAGCAGTACTTC. Amino acid sequence: CASSLPSGSVGYEQYF.

Regarding this clonotype: Possible read error: a much larger clone is one base away. The chain couples TRBV11-3 to TRBJ1-3; the D is unclear. The CDR3 has 13 residues. Trimming pared 5 bases from V and 0 bases from J, leaving 5 bases between. Looked up from germline, CDR1 is SGHNT and CDR2 is YENEEA. This chain's CDR3 is CASSADSGNTIYF. The CDR3 region has the DNA TGTGCCAGCAGCGCCGACTCTGGAAACACCATATATTTT.